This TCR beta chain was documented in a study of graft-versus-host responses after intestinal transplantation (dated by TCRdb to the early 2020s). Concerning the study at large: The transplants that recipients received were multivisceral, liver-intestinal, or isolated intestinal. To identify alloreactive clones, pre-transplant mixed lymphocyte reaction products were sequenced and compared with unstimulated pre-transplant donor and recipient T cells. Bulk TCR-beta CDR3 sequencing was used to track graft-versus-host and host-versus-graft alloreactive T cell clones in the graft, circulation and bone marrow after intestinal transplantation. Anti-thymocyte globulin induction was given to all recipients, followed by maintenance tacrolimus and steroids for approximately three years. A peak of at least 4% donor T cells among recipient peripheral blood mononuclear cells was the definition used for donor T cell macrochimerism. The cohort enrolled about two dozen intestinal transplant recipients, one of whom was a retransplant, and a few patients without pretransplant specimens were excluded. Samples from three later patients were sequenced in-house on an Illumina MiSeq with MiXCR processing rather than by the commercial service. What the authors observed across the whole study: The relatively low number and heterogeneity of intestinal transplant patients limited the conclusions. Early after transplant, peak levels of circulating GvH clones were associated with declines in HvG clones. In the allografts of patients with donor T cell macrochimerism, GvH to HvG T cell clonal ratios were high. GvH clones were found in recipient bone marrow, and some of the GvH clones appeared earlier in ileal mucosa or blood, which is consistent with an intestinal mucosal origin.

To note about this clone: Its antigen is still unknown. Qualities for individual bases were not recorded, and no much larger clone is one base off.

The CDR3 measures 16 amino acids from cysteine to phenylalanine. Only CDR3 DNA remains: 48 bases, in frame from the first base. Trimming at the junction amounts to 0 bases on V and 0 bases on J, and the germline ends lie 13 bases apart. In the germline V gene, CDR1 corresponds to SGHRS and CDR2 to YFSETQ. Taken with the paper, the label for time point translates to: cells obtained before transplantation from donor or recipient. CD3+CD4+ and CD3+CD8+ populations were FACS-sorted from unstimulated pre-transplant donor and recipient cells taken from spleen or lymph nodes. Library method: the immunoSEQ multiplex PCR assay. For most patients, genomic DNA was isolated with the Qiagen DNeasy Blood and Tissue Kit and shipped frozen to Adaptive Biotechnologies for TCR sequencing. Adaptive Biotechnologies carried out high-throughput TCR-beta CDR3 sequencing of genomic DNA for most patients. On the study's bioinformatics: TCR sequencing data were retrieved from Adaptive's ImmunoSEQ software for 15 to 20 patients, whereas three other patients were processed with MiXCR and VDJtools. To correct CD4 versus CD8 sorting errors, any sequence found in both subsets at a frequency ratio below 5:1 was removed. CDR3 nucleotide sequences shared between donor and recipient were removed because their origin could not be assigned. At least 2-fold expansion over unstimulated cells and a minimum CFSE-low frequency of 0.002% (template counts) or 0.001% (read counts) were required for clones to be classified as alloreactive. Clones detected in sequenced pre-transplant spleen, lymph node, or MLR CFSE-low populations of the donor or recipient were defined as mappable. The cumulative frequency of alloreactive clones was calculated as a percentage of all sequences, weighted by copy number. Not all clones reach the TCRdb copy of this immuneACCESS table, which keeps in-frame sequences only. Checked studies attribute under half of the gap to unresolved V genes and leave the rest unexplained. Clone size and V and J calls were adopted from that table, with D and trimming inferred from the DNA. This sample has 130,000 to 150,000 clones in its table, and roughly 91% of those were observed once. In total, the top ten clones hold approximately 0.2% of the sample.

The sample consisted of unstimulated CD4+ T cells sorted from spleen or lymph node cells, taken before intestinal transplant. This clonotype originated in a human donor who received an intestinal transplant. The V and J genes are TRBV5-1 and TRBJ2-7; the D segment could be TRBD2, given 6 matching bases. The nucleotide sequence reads TGCGCCAGCAGCTTGGTGGCCGGGGGTCTCTCCTACGAGCAGTACTTC. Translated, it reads CASSLVAGGLSYEQYF. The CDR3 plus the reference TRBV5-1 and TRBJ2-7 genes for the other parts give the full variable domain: KAGVTQTPRYLIKTRGQQVTLSCSPISGHRSVSWYQQTPGQGLQFLFEYFSETQRNKGNFPGRFSGRQFSNSRSEMNVSTLELGDSALYLCASSLVAGGLSYEQYFGPGTRLTVT.